This T cell receptor (beta chain) comes out of a study of cytomegalovirus exposure and HLA in healthy donors. This clone was found a few times. 13 Jbeta primers and 60 Vbeta primers were used for the PCR. TCRdb's table, derived via immunoSEQ multiplex PCR, lists solely in-frame clones and lacks some. This table holds under 200,000 clones, over 70% found once. Looked up from germline, CDR1 is SGHRS and CDR2 is YFSETQ. The CDR3 consists of 15 residues. V lost 0 bases, J lost 0 bases, and 6 bases lay in between. The chain is built from TRBV5-1 and TRBJ2-2; D is perhaps TRBD2 (5 bases). The clonotype originates from a woman aged 50 to 60 in good health and CMV-seronegative. The sequenced sample was PBMCs. In DNA form, the CDR3 reads TGCGCCAGCAGCTTGGAACTAGCGAACACCGGGGAGCTGTTTTTT. It specifies CASSLELANTGELFF.